Below, 20 T cell receptor beta chains from the same sample are listed, as sequenced in a study of TIL therapy for anti-PD-1-resistant metastatic lung cancer. Regarding time point: pre-treatment sample, taken before nivolumab and TIL therapy. The libraries were made with immunoSEQ v3. TCRdb keeps only in-frame clones here, not all; method: immunoSEQ multiplex PCR. Of tens of thousands of clones listed, 80% to 90% are singletons. The input for sequencing was blood, taken at baseline. The receptors derive from a person between 30 and 79 years old with non-small cell lung cancer.

The sample holds a few counts of this clone. The rearrangement links TRBV5-4 to TRBJ1-1; D may be TRBD1 (5 bases). Germline V gene sequence: CDR1 SGHNT, CDR2 YYREEE (reference sequence). This CDR3 comprises 15 residues. Trimming removed 4 bases at V and 2 bases at J, with 15 bases between. The CDR3 loop reads CASSPSMGENTEAFF. CDR3 sequence (DNA): TGTGCCAGCAGCCCGAGCATGGGGGAAAACACTGAAGCTTTCTTT.

The genes are TRBV4-3 and TRBJ2-7; D is unresolved. Trimming left V 4 bases short and J 0 bases short, with 7 bases between. The CDR3 sequence is 13 residues long. Looked up from germline, CDR1 is LGHNA and CDR2 is YSLEER. The CDR3 loop is CASSLSSSYEQYF. CDR3 in DNA: TGCGCCAGCAGCCTCTCGAGCTCCTACGAGCAGTACTTC.

This clone was detected only a few times. The rearrangement uses TRBV7-9 and TRBJ1-3; maybe TRBD1 (5 bases). The CDR3 runs to 14 residues. The V and J ends lost 7 bases and 7 bases respectively, with 17 bases between them. The germline CDR1 and CDR2 sequences are SEHNR and FQNEAQ (reference sequence). The CDR3 reads CASTLGTAPNTIYF. The CDR3 DNA is TGTGCCAGCACACTGGGGACGGCGCCGAACACCATATATTTT.

The chain employs TRBV27 and TRBJ1-1; 7 nucleotides align to TRBD1. The germline V gene has CDR1 MNHEY and CDR2 SMNVEV (reference sequence). The V segment lost 1 base and the J segment 2 bases; nucleotides outside the gene matches: 4. This CDR3 spans 15 amino acids. The CDR3 spells CASSLWGTANTEAFF. In DNA, the CDR3 is TGTGCCAGCAGTTTATGGGGGACAGCCAACACTGAAGCTTTCTTT.

The rearrangement links TRBV24-1 to TRBJ2-3; 8 positions match TRBD1. The CDR3 totals 13 residues. With 7 bases clipped from V and 3 bases from J, the junction kept 2 bases outside the gene matches. The germline V gene encodes CDR1 KGHDR and CDR2 SFDVKD. CDR3 protein: CATRGDRTDTQYF. The CDR3, as DNA: TGTGCCACCAGGGGGGACAGGACAGATACGCAGTATTTT.

The chain links TRBV14 to TRBJ2-1; D tentatively reads TRBD1 or TRBD2 (5 bases each). V shed 3 bases and J shed 4 bases, with 16 bases lying between them. Per the germline V gene, CDR1 is SGHDN and CDR2 is FVKESK. The CDR3 contains 16 residues. This chain's CDR3 is CASSQPSFWGYNEQFF. DNA of the CDR3: TGTGCCAGCAGCCAGCCGTCTTTTTGGGGGTACAATGAGCAGTTCTTC.

This clone was observed a handful of times. V gene TRBV30 combines with J gene TRBJ2-7, with D hard to call. This CDR3 spans 11 amino acids. With 2 bases removed from V and 3 bases from J, the gap between germline ends came to 5 bases. Germline loops: CDR1 GTSNPN, CDR2 SVGIG (reference sequence). The CDR3, as DNA: TGTGCCTGGAGTACTCTCTACGAGCAGTACTTC. It yields the protein CAWSTLYEQYF.

This sequence joins TRBV6-6 and TRBJ2-7; TRBD2 aligns across 9 bases. V gave up 2 bases and J gave up 0 bases; unmatched junction bases: 5. The CDR3 loop spans 16 amino acids. From germline, CDR1 is MNHNY and CDR2 SVGAGI (reference sequence). The DNA for the CDR3 is TGTGCCAGCAGTTACCCACCGGGACTAGCCTCCTACGAGCAGTACTTC. This translates into CASSYPPGLASYEQYF.

As concerns this clone: Other DNA sequences within the sample encode an identical CDR3. The rearrangement links TRBV4-3 to TRBJ2-2; 8 bases line up with TRBD1. The CDR3 is 16 amino acids. V shed 1 base and J 3 bases; nucleotides not matched to a gene: 4. Germline lookup yields CDR1 LGHNA and CDR2 YSLEER. CDR3 coding DNA: TGCGCCAGCAGCCAAGGACAGGGGTGGTACACCGGGGAGCTGTTTTTT. It yields the protein CASSQGQGWYTGELFF.

This clone has just one count. The genes are TRBV30 and TRBJ1-1; no definite D call. CDR1 is GTSNPN and CDR2 is SVGIG in the germline V gene (reference sequence). The CDR3 sequence is 13 residues long. The V gene lost 0 bases and the J gene lost 3 bases, with 8 bases spanning the gap. CDR3: CAWSVGPHTEAFF. The CDR3 DNA reads TGTGCCTGGAGTGTAGGGCCGCACACTGAAGCTTTCTTT.

The chain uses TRBV11-2 and TRBJ2-2; D is unresolved. The CDR3 contains 14 residues. V dropped 0 bases and J dropped 5 bases, with 7 bases sitting between them. Germline loops: CDR1 SGHAT, CDR2 FQNNGV. The CDR3 sequence is CASSLETPTGELFF. The CDR3 bases are TGTGCCAGCAGCTTAGAGACCCCAACCGGGGAGCTGTTTTTT.

The chain links TRBV7-6 to TRBJ2-7; 8 nucleotides line up with TRBD1. Germline V CDR1 and CDR2: SGHVS, FNYEAQ. CDR3 length: 15 amino acids. V lost 5 bases to trimming and J lost 2 bases; unmatched junction nucleotides: 8. The CDR3 loop is CASSPRTGFPYEQYF. CDR3 coding DNA: TGTGCCAGCAGCCCCCGGACAGGGTTTCCCTACGAGCAGTACTTC.

The chain carries TRBV27 and TRBJ2-5, with unresolved D. Looked up from germline, CDR1 is MNHEY and CDR2 is SMNVEV (reference sequence). Trimming took 6 bases from V and 1 from J, leaving 9 bases between them. This CDR3 contains 13 residues. The CDR3 here is CASRRGFQETQYF. CDR3 coding DNA: TGTGCCAGCAGACGAGGATTCCAAGAGACCCAGTACTTC.

This clone was counted a single time. This sequence joins TRBV5-1 and TRBJ1-4; D not resolved. The V gene's germline CDR1 is SGHRS and CDR2 YFSETQ. V dropped 7 bases and J dropped 5 bases, with 12 bases sitting between them. The CDR3 spans 13 residues. The CDR3 DNA reads TGCGCCAGCGGAACCGGGGAGAATGAAAAACTGTTTTTT. Translating gives CASGTGENEKLFF. Filled out from reference TRBV5-1 and TRBJ1-4, the complete variable domain reads KAGVTQTPRYLIKTRGQQVTLSCSPISGHRSVSWYQQTPGQGLQFLFEYFSETQRNKGNFPGRFSGRQFSNSRSEMNVSTLELGDSALYLCASGTGENEKLFFGSGTQLSVL.

This clone appeared a single time. V is TRBV27 and J is TRBJ2-7; 11 bases are a match to TRBD2. This CDR3 is built from 15 residues. Germline V gene sequence: CDR1 MNHEY, CDR2 SMNVEV (reference sequence). Trimming cost V 3 bases and J 4 bases; bases outside gene matches: 5. The CDR3 nucleotides read TGTGCCAGCAGTTTGTCTAGCGGGGGGATTTACGAGCAGTACTTC. Its protein product is CASSLSSGGIYEQYF.

The V gene is TRBV20-1, the J gene TRBJ2-3, with 9 bases that match TRBD2. The CDR3 contains 15 residues. Germline V gives CDR1 DFQATT, CDR2 SNEGSKA (reference sequence). Trimming removed 3 bases from V and 4 bases from J; junction bases left unmatched: 8. The CDR3 DNA reads TGCAGTGCTAGTATGGCTAGCGGGATGGCAGATACGCAGTATTTT. Translated, it gives CSASMASGMADTQYF.

The chain links TRBV28 to TRBJ2-3, with 14 bases matching TRBD2. This CDR3 is built from 19 residues. Germline V lookup: CDR1 MDHEN, CDR2 SYDVKM. V shed 6 bases and J 2 bases; nucleotides not matched to a gene: 13. This chain's CDR3 is CASSATPGLAGEFTDTQYF. The CDR3 region has the DNA TGTGCCAGCAGCGCTACTCCGGGACTAGCGGGAGAGTTCACAGATACGCAGTATTTT.

The V and J genes are TRBV15 and TRBJ1-6; TRBD1 agrees at 9 bases. This CDR3 region has 14 residues. After removal of 3 bases from V and 9 bases from J, the junction contained 3 bases not matched to a gene. Per the germline V gene, CDR1 is LNHNV and CDR2 is YYDKDF (reference sequence). The CDR3 region is CATSRGQGGSPLHF. The CDR3 DNA sequence: TGTGCCACCAGCAGGGGACAGGGAGGTTCACCCCTCCACTTT.

This chain uses TRBV4-1 with TRBJ2-7, with 12 positions matching TRBD1. The V segment lost 3 bases and the J segment 3 bases; nucleotides outside the gene matches: 6. This CDR3 comprises 16 residues. Per the germline V gene, CDR1 is MGHRA and CDR2 is YSYEKL. CDR3 in amino acids: CASSQGQGARSYEQYF. The CDR3 DNA reads as TGCGCCAGCAGCCAGGGACAGGGGGCGCGAAGCTACGAGCAGTACTTC.

The rearrangement links TRBV5-5 to TRBJ2-6; D is uncertain. V shed 1 base and J shed 1 base, with 0 bases lying between them. The CDR3 covers 13 residues. Germline assignment: CDR1 SGHKS and CDR2 YYEKEE (reference sequence). CDR3 DNA: TGTGCCAGCAGCTTGTCTGGGGCCAACGTCCTGACTTTC. As protein: CASSLSGANVLTF.